Below, 30 T cell receptor beta chains from the same sample are listed, as sequenced in a study of radiotherapy plus CTLA-4 blockade in lung cancer. The table came from immunoSEQ multiplex PCR; TCRdb's copy has only in-frame clones and leaves some out. The sample consists of 95,000 to 150,000 clones, 70% to 90% of them appearing once. The source was peripheral blood, collected from a patient treated with radiotherapy plus ipilimumab. The receptor source for this set is a human donor with non-small cell lung cancer that progressed on radiotherapy plus ipilimumab.

The chain has TRBV5-1 and TRBJ2-5, with TRBD2 as a possible D gene (5 bases). Deletions cut 2 bases from V and 4 bases from J, with 15 bases between. The CDR3 has 15 amino acids. Germline V CDR1 and CDR2: SGHRS, YFSETQ. CDR3 amino acids: CASSLSIGGPETQYF. The CDR3 DNA follows: TGCGCCAGCAGCTTATCCATCGGAGGTCCAGAGACCCAGTACTTC.

The rearrangement links TRBV19 to TRBJ2-1, with 7 bases fitting TRBD1. Per the germline V gene, CDR1 is LNHDA and CDR2 is SQIVND (reference sequence). This CDR3 has 17 residues. J gave up 6 bases and V 7 bases, and 18 bases lay outside the gene matches. This CDR3 is CASTRTGKSFSINEQFF. The CDR3 bases are TGTGCCAGTACCAGGACAGGAAAGTCCTTCTCGATCAATGAGCAGTTCTTC.

The CDR3 loop reads CASSVGPRRVLAGGTSYNEQFF. In DNA, the CDR3 is TGTGCCAGCTCAGTGGGCCCGCGGAGAGTTTTAGCGGGAGGAACATCCTACAATGAGCAGTTCTTC. The J gene is TRBJ2-1, the V gene TRBV2, with 10 positions matching TRBD2. The V and J ends lost 8 bases and 1 base, in that order; junction bases with no gene match: 26. The CDR3 consists of 22 residues. Per the germline V gene, CDR1 is SNHLY and CDR2 is FYNNEI.

In this sample, this clone turned up once. The chain combines TRBV19 with TRBJ1-1, with TRBD1 matching over 11 bases. The CDR3 is 16 residues long. Germline lookup yields CDR1 LNHDA and CDR2 SQIVND (reference sequence). After removal of 3 bases from V and 6 bases from J, the junction contained 9 bases not matched to a gene. The CDR3 reads CASSISGTGGAAEAFF. The CDR3 DNA sequence: TGTGCCAGTAGTATTTCCGGGACAGGGGGTGCGGCTGAAGCTTTCTTT.

This clone appeared a single time. This sequence joins TRBV5-1 and TRBJ1-3, with 11 positions matching TRBD1. Looked up from germline, CDR1 is SGHRS and CDR2 is YFSETQ. V was pared by 0 bases and J by 8 bases, with 4 bases of the junction left unmatched. This CDR3 has 15 amino acids. The CDR3 DNA reads TGCGCCAGCAGCTTGGAGGACAGGGGGCCGGACACCATATATTTT. Translation gives CASSLEDRGPDTIYF.

The genes are TRBV5-5 and TRBJ2-5, with TRBD2 as a possible D gene (5 bases). The V end lost 3 bases, the J end lost 3 bases, and 9 bases lay between the germline ends. Germline CDR1 reads SGHKS; CDR2 reads YYEKEE (reference sequence). This CDR3 has 13 amino acids. The CDR3, as DNA: TGTGCCAGCAGCTATACAGCGGAAGAGACCCAGTACTTC. Translation gives CASSYTAEETQYF. The variable domain in full, completed from reference TRBV5-5 and TRBJ2-5, reads DAGVTQSPTHLIKTRGQQVTLRCSPISGHKSVSWYQQVLGQGPQFIFQYYEKEERGRGNFPDRFSARQFPNYSSELNVNALLLGDSALYLCASSYTAEETQYFGPGTRLLVL.

For the CDR3, the DNA is TGTGCCAGCAGCGGAATCGGACAGGGAGACACTGAAGCTTTCTTT. Encoded protein: CASSGIGQGDTEAFF. J is TRBJ1-1 and V is TRBV5-4, with 8 bases lining up with TRBD1. The CDR3 spans 15 residues. The ends lost 4 bases at V and 3 bases at J; junction bases unmatched: 8. The germline gives CDR1 SGHNT, CDR2 YYREEE (reference sequence).

CDR3 coding DNA: TGTGCCAGCAGAATAGGGGTTTTAACCGGTGGCTACACCTTC. Translation: CASRIGVLTGGYTF. This chain links TRBV7-2 with TRBJ1-2, with D maybe TRBD1 (5 bases). V lost 6 bases and J 7 bases, leaving 18 bases between the germline ends. CDR3 size: 14 residues. The germline V gene has CDR1 SGHTA and CDR2 FQGNSA.

This clone was counted only a few times. This chain links TRBV19 with TRBJ2-5, with D possibly being TRBD1 (6 bases). Germline values: CDR1 LNHDA, CDR2 SQIVND (reference sequence). Deletions cut 4 bases from V and 1 base from J, with 10 bases between. This CDR3 spans 14 amino acids. CDR3 sequence (DNA): TGTGCCAGTAGTAAAACAGGGACCCAAGAGACCCAGTACTTC. It is translated as CASSKTGTQETQYF.

This chain links TRBV18 with TRBJ2-5, with 10 nucleotides matching TRBD2. This CDR3 has 17 residues. Germline V gives CDR1 KGHSH, CDR2 LQKENI. V shed 2 bases, J shed 5 bases, and the junction held 11 bases outside the gene matches. The CDR3 DNA follows: TGTGCCAGCTCACCAAATAGTCCTAGCGGGAGTTTTGAGACCCAGTACTTC. Translated: CASSPNSPSGSFETQYF.

A note on this clone: Germline is not matched at one junction end, which may reflect a read error. The gene calls are TRBV28 and TRBJ1-2; maybe TRBD1 (6 bases). Germline CDR1 MDHEN, CDR2 SYDVKM. The CDR3 loop spans 12 amino acids. The CDR3 region has the DNA TGTGCCCTCGGGGGGGGACAATATGACTACACCTTC. This codes for CALGGGQYDYTF.

The V call is TRBV6-1, the J call TRBJ1-2; 7 bases are a match to TRBD1. J was trimmed by 4 bases and V by 5 bases; bases with no gene match: 7. The CDR3 totals 14 residues. CDR1 and CDR2 from the germline V gene are MNHNS and SASEGT. The DNA for the CDR3 is TGTGCCAGCAGTCTTAACAGGGACAGCTATGGCTACACCTTC. Translation gives CASSLNRDSYGYTF.

V usage is TRBV6-1 and J usage is TRBJ2-7; weak D call: TRBD1 (6 bases). Per the germline V gene, CDR1 is MNHNS and CDR2 is SASEGT. V dropped 6 bases and J dropped 3 bases, with 12 bases sitting between them. The CDR3 totals 13 residues. In nucleotides, the CDR3 is TGTGCCAGCAGGGACAGTGGGGGCTACGAGCAGTACTTC. It specifies CASRDSGGYEQYF.

The chain links TRBV15 to TRBJ2-1; D is unresolved. The CDR3 has 12 amino acids. Germline CDR1 LNHNV, CDR2 YYDKDF (reference sequence). V lost 1 base to trimming and J lost 4 bases, with 2 bases between them. CDR3 region: CATSRGYNEQFF. The DNA of the CDR3 is TGTGCCACCAGCAGAGGATACAATGAGCAGTTCTTC.

This chain joins TRBV6-1 and TRBJ1-5; D is ambiguous. V gave up 3 bases and J gave up 0 bases, with 9 bases separating them. CDR1 is MNHNS, CDR2 SASEGT, per germline. This CDR3 comprises 15 residues. CDR3 loop: CASSESLNSNQPQHF. The CDR3 DNA sequence: TGTGCCAGCAGTGAGTCCCTTAATAGCAATCAGCCCCAGCATTTT.

The chain combines TRBV6-1 with TRBJ2-1; TRBD1 matches 7 bases. Germline CDR1 reads MNHNS; CDR2 reads SASEGT. V trimming: 8 bases; J trimming: 4 bases; junction bases outside the gene matches: 8. This CDR3 has 14 residues. CDR3 residues: CASVTGNVYNEQFF. The CDR3 coding sequence is TGTGCCAGCGTGACAGGGAATGTATACAATGAGCAGTTCTTC.

The CDR3 region is CASSFSGGGDYEQYF. DNA of the CDR3: TGTGCCAGCAGTTTCTCAGGAGGAGGGGACTACGAGCAGTACTTC. This chain connects TRBV27 to TRBJ2-7, with D perhaps matching TRBD2 (6 bases). This CDR3 contains 15 residues. Germline CDR1 MNHEY, CDR2 SMNVEV (reference sequence). Trimming took 3 bases from V and 3 from J, leaving 15 bases between them.

The chain uses TRBV2 and TRBJ1-5; tentative D call: TRBD1 (6 bases). Trimming stripped 4 bases from V and 6 bases from J, with 16 bases between. Germline CDR1 is SNHLY and CDR2 is FYNNEI. The CDR3 is 15 residues long. CDR3 coding DNA: TGTGCCAGCAGTGTAGGACAGTTTAACTTTCAGCCCCAGCATTTT. The encoded protein is CASSVGQFNFQPQHF.

The chain links TRBV9 to TRBJ1-1; no clear D gene. Germline loops: CDR1 SGDLS, CDR2 YYNGEE. With 0 bases removed from V and 1 base from J, the gap between germline ends came to 7 bases. The length of the CDR3 is 14 residues. CDR3 loop: CASSVAGTNTEAFF. The CDR3, as DNA: TGTGCCAGCAGCGTAGCAGGAACGAACACTGAAGCTTTCTTT.

J is TRBJ2-5 and V is TRBV18, with 9 bases aligning to TRBD2. Losses at the gene ends were 3 bases for V and 4 bases for J; bases not matched to a gene: 9. The germline CDR1 and CDR2 sequences are KGHSH and LQKENI. This CDR3 has 16 amino acids. CDR3 in amino acids: CASSPLAGGTSETQYF. The CDR3 DNA sequence: TGTGCCAGCTCACCTCTCGCGGGAGGGACCTCAGAGACCCAGTACTTC.

This chain uses TRBV7-9 with TRBJ2-3; 8 nucleotides match TRBD2. The V segment lost 4 bases and the J segment 4 bases; nucleotides outside the gene matches: 7. CDR3 length: 15 amino acids. Germline-derived CDR1 and CDR2 are SEHNR and FQNEAQ (reference sequence). The CDR3 reads CASSSQRERADTQYF. CDR3 DNA sequence: TGTGCCAGCAGCTCTCAGCGGGAGCGGGCAGATACGCAGTATTTT.

The chain uses TRBV5-1 and TRBJ1-1; 11 bases line up with TRBD1. Germline assignment: CDR1 SGHRS and CDR2 YFSETQ. V trimming: 4 bases; J trimming: 4 bases; junction bases outside the gene matches: 3. The CDR3 is 14 amino acids. The CDR3, as DNA: TGCGCCAGCAGCAAGGACAGGGGGCTCACTGAAGCTTTCTTT. This gives the protein CASSKDRGLTEAFF.

The J gene is TRBJ2-7, the V gene TRBV28; D not certain. The CDR3 is made up of 11 amino acids. Trimming cost V 5 bases and J 4 bases, with 6 bases left between them. The germline V gene has CDR1 MDHEN and CDR2 SYDVKM. DNA of the CDR3: TGTGCCAGCAGTCAGAAGTACGAGCAGTACTTC. This sequence encodes CASSQKYEQYF.

DNA for the CDR3: TGTGCCAGCAGCTTAGAAGCCGGGGGCACTGAAGCTTTCTTT. Residues: CASSLEAGGTEAFF. The gene calls are TRBV7-9 and TRBJ1-1; a weak D match, TRBD1 (5 bases). The V end was cut by 1 base, the J end by 4 bases, with 10 bases between. Germline-derived CDR1 and CDR2 are SEHNR and FQNEAQ (reference sequence). The CDR3 consists of 14 residues.

The chain joins TRBV13 to TRBJ2-5; 9 nucleotides match TRBD1. CDR1 PRHDT and CDR2 FYEKMQ come from the germline V gene (reference sequence). V lost 4 bases to trimming and J lost 5 bases; unmatched junction nucleotides: 2. CDR3 length: 13 residues. Here the CDR3 DNA reads TGTGCCAGCAGCTCCGACAGGGGGGAGACCCAGTACTTC. This gives the protein CASSSDRGETQYF.

The chain carries TRBV19 and TRBJ1-2, with TRBD1 as a possible D gene (5 bases). Trimming stripped 0 bases from V and 4 bases from J, with 15 bases between. This CDR3 comprises 16 residues. From germline, CDR1 is LNHDA and CDR2 SQIVND (reference sequence). The CDR3 loop reads CASSIDGGGLSYGYTF. For the CDR3, the DNA is TGTGCCAGTAGTATAGATGGGGGGGGACTCAGCTATGGCTACACCTTC.

The V and J genes are TRBV5-1 and TRBJ1-4, with TRBD1 as a possible D gene (5 bases). Trimming shortened V by 0 bases and J by 7 bases, and 19 bases separated the two germline ends. CDR1 is SGHRS and CDR2 is YFSETQ in the germline V gene. The CDR3 has 17 residues. As DNA, the CDR3 is TGCGCCAGCAGCTTGGAAGGACAACCCCAGGCGGGTGAAAAACTGTTTTTT. This codes for CASSLEGQPQAGEKLFF. The full variable domain, its missing parts supplied by reference TRBV5-1 and TRBJ1-4, is KAGVTQTPRYLIKTRGQQVTLSCSPISGHRSVSWYQQTPGQGLQFLFEYFSETQRNKGNFPGRFSGRQFSNSRSEMNVSTLELGDSALYLCASSLEGQPQAGEKLFFGSGTQLSVL.

This chain connects TRBV18 to TRBJ2-7; 8 bases map to TRBD1. Germline CDR1 reads KGHSH; CDR2 reads LQKENI. The CDR3 extends over 13 amino acids. The trim removed 1 base at V and 6 bases at J, leaving 2 bases unmatched. Here the CDR3 DNA reads TGTGCCAGCTCACCACAGACAGGGGTCGAGCAGTACTTC. Its protein is CASSPQTGVEQYF.

This chain joins TRBV4-2 and TRBJ1-1; tentative D call: TRBD1 (5 bases). Germline CDR1 is LGHNA and CDR2 is YNFKEQ. The CDR3 contains 16 residues. Trimming pared 0 bases from V and 4 bases from J, leaving 15 bases between. CDR3 sequence (DNA): TGTGCCAGCAGCCAAGATCTTGGGGCGCCGGGCACTGAAGCTTTCTTT. It specifies CASSQDLGAPGTEAFF.

The chain has TRBV19 and TRBJ2-1; the match to TRBD2 covers 9 bases. J lost 8 bases, V lost 5 bases, and 13 bases had no gene match. The CDR3 extends over 16 amino acids. CDR1 and CDR2 from the germline V gene are LNHDA and SQIVND (reference sequence). The CDR3 DNA reads TGTGCCAGTAGTCCCATCGCGGGAGGGATAAGCTATGAGCAGTTCTTC. Amino acid sequence: CASSPIAGGISYEQFF.